This TCR beta chain comes out of a study of tissue T cells after allogeneic stem cell transplantation. Data came from immunoSEQ multiplex PCR; TCRdb stores just in-frame clones and leaves some out. The table includes about 3,500 clones, 50% detected once. Germline assignment: CDR1 KGHPV and CDR2 FQNQEV (reference sequence). The CDR3 totals 14 residues. Trimming took off 3 bases at V and 0 bases at J, with 7 bases between the two ends. Whole-study findings and limits: Motif-based clustering found tissue-specific repertoire signatures shared across patients, though few clones were shared.

With respect to this clone: Its antigen is undetermined. These gene names are mouse names. The read ends 1 residue shy of where the CDR3 ends; the end is completed using the germline J gene.

Noted time point: mouse harvest day 14 after allogeneic transplant. Mouse grafts combined 10^7 T-cell-depleted bone marrow cells with 10^6 splenic CD5+ T cells. B6 (H2b) cells into BALB/c (H2d) mice; tissues taken at day 7 or 14. Sample: gut tissue. V is TRBV26 and J is TRBJ2-5; possibly TRBD2 for D (5 bases). This TCR was sampled from a female BALB/c mouse given C57BL/6 T cells with graft-versus-host disease after an allogeneic hematopoietic cell transplant. Partial CDR3 DNA: TGTGCCAGCAGTCTTGGGGTTAACCAAGACACCCAGTAC. Its protein product is CASSLGVNQDTQY. The whole CDR3 is CASSLGVNQDTQYF.